This TCR beta chain was profiled in a study of cytomegalovirus exposure and HLA in healthy donors. Overall study findings and caveats: In a later analysis, CMV-associated beta chains were mostly HLA-associated, it appeared. Later work associated roughly 17,000 TCR beta sequences with HLA alleles at 0.05 false discovery rate. Published work reported that the classifier diagnosed cytomegalovirus status with high specificity and sensitivity.

The PCR had 60 Vbeta and 13 Jbeta primers. Using immunoSEQ multiplex PCR, the repertoire was profiled, and TCRdb retains in-frame clones only, with some absent. The data contain about 90,000 clones, 62% of them seen just once; the ten biggest clones take up around 5%. The V gene's germline CDR1 is ENHRY and CDR2 SYGVKD. This CDR3 has 15 amino acids. The V and J ends lost 6 bases and 0 bases respectively, with 12 bases between them. This clone was detected a few times. No antigen is known for it. The origin of this receptor is a woman in her twenties or thirties in good health and CMV-seropositive. The sample was PBMCs. The rearrangement joins TRBV10-3 to TRBJ1-3, with a possible D match to TRBD1 (6 bases). The DNA for the CDR3 is TGTGCCATCAGAGGGACAATTAACTCTGGAAACACCATATATTTT. This encodes CAIRGTINSGNTIYF.